These 14 T cell receptor beta chains were sequenced from one sample in a study of shared clonotypes between healthy human individuals. Some clones are missing from TCRdb's copy, which holds only in-frame ones; the method was immunoSEQ multiplex PCR. The table has some 700,000 clones, less than 95% seen once. The sequencing input was memory CD8+ T cells from PBMCs. Documented subset: CD45RO+ cells pooled with CCR7-negative TemRA cells. These receptors were collected from a man between 18 and 35 years old in good health. Some clones in this sample may be carry-over from other donors' samples.

The rearrangement joins TRBV13 to TRBJ2-7, with D perhaps given as TRBD1 or TRBD2 (5 bases each). Trimming cost V 5 bases and J 7 bases, with 15 bases left between them. Germline values: CDR1 PRHDT, CDR2 FYEKMQ (reference sequence). The CDR3 length is 13 residues. The chain's CDR3 is CASSQGRNLEQYF. As DNA, the CDR3 is TGTGCCAGCAGCCAGGGACGGAACCTGGAGCAGTACTTC.

The rearrangement links TRBV9 to TRBJ1-1; TRBD1 is a possible D gene (5 bases). Germline-derived CDR1 and CDR2 are SGDLS and YYNGEE. V gave up 0 bases and J gave up 1 base, with 13 bases separating them. The CDR3 spans 16 residues. The CDR3 is CASSVEKGVTNTEAFF. CDR3 DNA sequence: TGTGCCAGCAGCGTAGAAAAAGGGGTGACGAACACTGAAGCTTTCTTT.

The chain joins TRBV27 to TRBJ2-7; D might be TRBD2 (8 bases). V lost 5 bases and J 2 bases, leaving 16 bases between the germline ends. Germline loops: CDR1 MNHEY, CDR2 SMNVEV (reference sequence). The length of the CDR3 is 15 residues. The CDR3 nucleotides are TGTGCCAGCAGTCCCCGGGAGGGGGCGCCCTACGAGCAGTACTTC. Translation: CASSPREGAPYEQYF.

On this clone itself: An end of the junction does not agree with germline; a read error may underlie this. The chain uses TRBV5-1 and TRBJ2-2; D might be TRBD2 (6 bases). This CDR3 contains 15 residues. Germline values: CDR1 SGHRS, CDR2 YFSETQ. CDR3 residues: CASSLAGWEPGGLFF. The CDR3 DNA sequence: TGCGCCAGCAGCTTGGCCGGGTGGGAGCCCGGGGGGCTGTTTTTT. The full variable domain, in which reference TRBV5-1 and TRBJ2-2 provide the parts outside the CDR3, is KAGVTQTPRYLIKTRGQQVTLSCSPISGHRSVSWYQQTPGQGLQFLFEYFSETQRNKGNFPGRFSGRQFSNSRSEMNVSTLELGDSALYLCASSLAGWEPGGLFFGEGSRLTVL.

The chain uses TRBV4-1 and TRBJ1-1; D is unresolved. Trimming took off 4 bases at V and 5 bases at J, with 11 bases between the two ends. Germline V gene sequence: CDR1 MGHRA, CDR2 YSYEKL. The CDR3 has 13 amino acids. CDR3 residues: CASSLKIGTEAFF. The CDR3 DNA reads TGCGCCAGCAGCCTGAAAATCGGTACTGAAGCTTTCTTT.

The V gene is TRBV9, the J gene TRBJ2-5; no clear D. The V gene's germline CDR1 is SGDLS and CDR2 YYNGEE. The V end lost 0 bases, the J end lost 5 bases, and 8 bases lay between the germline ends. The CDR3 covers 13 residues. The CDR3 reads CASSVAPKETQYF. CDR3 in DNA: TGTGCCAGCAGCGTAGCCCCCAAGGAGACCCAGTACTTC.

The rearrangement uses TRBV15 and TRBJ1-5; D possibly corresponds to TRBD1 (5 bases). This CDR3 has 15 residues. Trimming pared 1 base from V and 2 bases from J, leaving 9 bases between. Per the germline V gene, CDR1 is LNHNV and CDR2 is YYDKDF (reference sequence). CDR3 amino acids: CATSRVGRGNQPQHF. For the CDR3, the DNA is TGTGCCACCAGCAGAGTGGGCAGGGGCAATCAGCCCCAGCATTTT. The full variable domain, completed using reference TRBV15 and TRBJ1-5, is DAMVIQNPRYQVTQFGKPVTLSCSQTLNHNVMYWYQQKSSQAPKLLFHYYDKDFNNEADTPDNFQSRRPNTSFCFLDIRSPGLGDTAMYLCATSRVGRGNQPQHFGDGTRLSIL.

This clone has just one count. The rearrangement uses TRBV5-3 and TRBJ1-4, with TRBD1 identical over 9 bases. TRBV5-3 is identified as an open reading frame with a role that is uncertain. CDR3 size: 17 residues. Unmatched junction bases numbered 7, after V lost 0 bases and J lost 4 bases. CDR3 loop: CARSLGGTGNFNEKLFF. Here the CDR3 DNA reads TGTGCCAGAAGCTTGGGTGGGACAGGGAATTTTAATGAAAAACTGTTTTTT.

This clone was observed a few times. CDR3 DNA sequence: TGTGCCAGCAGCTGGACAGGGGACGATGGCTACACCTTC. Translated, it gives CASSWTGDDGYTF. The chain employs TRBV7-9 and TRBJ1-2; 9 nucleotides line up with TRBD1. With 4 bases clipped from V and 6 bases from J, the junction kept 3 bases outside the gene matches. The CDR3 consists of 13 residues. Germline V CDR1 and CDR2: SEHNR, FQNEAQ (reference sequence).

This clone was detected ten times or more. The chain combines TRBV4-2 with TRBJ1-1, with a weak D call TRBD1 (6 bases). Trimming took 3 bases from V and 1 from J, leaving 15 bases between them. The V gene's germline CDR1 is LGHNA and CDR2 YNFKEQ. CDR3 length: 16 amino acids. CDR3 DNA: TGTGCCAGCAGCCACAACGCCGGGACATCGAACACTGAAGCTTTCTTT. This codes for CASSHNAGTSNTEAFF.

This clone was observed a single time. The chain combines TRBV7-8 with TRBJ2-1, with 10 nucleotides matching TRBD2. The CDR3 totals 15 residues. Trimming at V came to 6 bases and at J to 5 bases, leaving 7 bases not matched to a gene. From germline, CDR1 is SGHVS and CDR2 FQNEAQ. CDR3 region: CASSASSGGNNEQFF. As DNA, the CDR3 is TGTGCCAGCAGTGCGTCTAGCGGGGGAAACAATGAGCAGTTCTTC.

The J gene is TRBJ2-1, the V gene TRBV7-9, with D tentatively TRBD2 (6 bases). This CDR3 contains 15 residues. V dropped 4 bases and J dropped 4 bases, with 14 bases sitting between them. Germline CDR1 reads SEHNR; CDR2 reads FQNEAQ (reference sequence). CDR3 DNA sequence: TGTGCCAGCAGCTCCTGGGGACTGGAGTACAATGAGCAGTTCTTC. Translation: CASSSWGLEYNEQFF.

This clone was seen a few times. The rearrangement uses TRBV13 and TRBJ1-1; no definite D call. CDR1 and CDR2 from the germline V gene are PRHDT and FYEKMQ (reference sequence). This CDR3 has 12 amino acids. V was shortened by 5 bases and J by 5 bases, with 9 bases between the two germline ends. DNA of the CDR3: TGTGCCAGCAGCGACCTCAAAACTGAAGCTTTCTTT. It is translated as CASSDLKTEAFF.

CDR3 DNA: TGTGCCAGCAGCGTAGGTTGGGGCTCCGGGGAGCTGTTTTTT. Translating it yields CASSVGWGSGELFF. The rearrangement links TRBV9 to TRBJ2-2, with D possibly matching TRBD1 (5 bases). From germline, CDR1 is SGDLS and CDR2 YYNGEE. V was pared by 0 bases and J by 6 bases, with 9 bases between. The CDR3 covers 14 residues.